This T cell receptor beta chain is drawn from a study of blood T cells in healthy people across ages (dated by TCRdb to about 2015). With regard to the full study: Template switching captured roughly one uniquely barcoded TCR beta cDNA molecule per two T cells in model experiments. The donors were split into four age groups: young (average 16 years), middle-aged (about 40), aged (about 56) and long-lived (roughly 86). Age-related changes in TCR beta repertoire diversity were measured in the study by deep sequencing normalized with unique cDNA molecular identifiers. To avoid experimental bias, donors of different ages were spread randomly across the sequencing lanes. The study analyzed two additional independent replicas of 1 million unique cDNA reads from the same blood draw for two donors, one aged 18 to 29 and one aged 80 or older.

From a lookup of the germline V gene (reference sequence), CDR1 and CDR2 are MNHNY and SVGAGI. At the junction V is shortened by 0 bases and J by 3 bases, with 13 bases in between. CDR3 length: 16 amino acids, cysteine to phenylalanine. The entry retains the CDR3 DNA only, 48 bases that are in frame from base 1. Library preparation used 5' RACE. These reads were obtained on an Illumina HiSeq 2500. A second PCR of about 7 to 12 cycles was performed with a sample-barcoded 5' primer and a J-beta primer mix. Each TCR beta cDNA molecule received a unique molecular identifier from a template-switch 5' adaptor carrying 12 random nucleotides. Each sample yielded at least 3 million CDR3-containing paired-end reads. First-strand cDNA synthesis was performed from all RNA using the Mint cDNA synthesis kit, with priming by a TRBC-specific oligonucleotide. Following uracil-DNA glycosylase treatment, a first 18-cycle PCR with universal primers M1SS and BC2_uni_R was performed on all cDNA. The original pipeline was this. For normalization, 1 million high-quality reads, each with a distinct molecular identifier, were randomly selected from each sample. Instead of being binned into consensus sequences, reads that shared molecular identifiers were thrown out. MiTCR, with a Q25 quality threshold and the strictest error-elimination algorithm, was used for CDR3 identification, clonotype clustering and error correction. A nonparametric unseen species model with Euler transformation was used to estimate a lower bound on total TCR beta diversity. The public sequencing data were trimmed at Q25 with fastp and processed into clonotypes with MiXCR by TCRdb, which kept only in-frame beta chains. Entries that share a CDR3 protein sequence are merged under the most common genes and DNA. TCRdb, not the original authors, processed these V and J calls. A total of around 900,000 distinct CDR3 sequences appear in this sample, 51% of them only once. 20% to 25% of the sample belongs to the ten largest clones.

As for this clonotype: The antigen this receptor binds is unknown. Base qualities are missing; no much larger clone stands one base away.

Summary of the overall study and its limitations: Because the CMV infection status of the donors was unknown, age-related changes in expanded clonotypes may potentially have been confounded. Since profiling was done on bulk unsorted PBMCs, naive and antigen-experienced compartments could not be conclusively compared. Estimates of total diversity from one million sequenced T cells were regarded as lower bounds and underestimates. As age increased, observed TCR beta diversity per million T cells dropped in a roughly linear way, and a significant reduction was already evident by age 40. There was a strong correlation between observed TCR beta diversity and the percentage of naive T cells measured by flow cytometry. Compared with the aged group, more naive CD4+ T cells, fewer expanded clones and increased TCR diversity were shown by the long-lived group, suggesting age selection.

Donors were a few dozen systemically healthy Caucasian individuals from Russia aged roughly 6 to 95 years. Each donor gave 8 to 10 milliliters of peripheral blood, drawn into EDTA-treated Vacutainer tubes. Ficoll-Paque density-gradient centrifugation was used to isolate PBMCs, with at least 6 million per sample. Trizol reagent was used to extract total RNA from PBMCs, with at least 5.5 micrograms per sample. For every donor, flow cytometry on a PBMC aliquot measured the percentage of naive CD45RAhigh/CD27high T cells. Sample: blood. This sequence was found in a woman in her sixties in good health. This chain is built from TRBV6-6 and TRBJ2-3, with the identity of the D gene unclear. The bases are TGTGCCAGCAGTTACTCGGCTAGAGTCATGACAGATACGCAGTATTTT. Its translation reads: CASSYSARVMTDTQYF.